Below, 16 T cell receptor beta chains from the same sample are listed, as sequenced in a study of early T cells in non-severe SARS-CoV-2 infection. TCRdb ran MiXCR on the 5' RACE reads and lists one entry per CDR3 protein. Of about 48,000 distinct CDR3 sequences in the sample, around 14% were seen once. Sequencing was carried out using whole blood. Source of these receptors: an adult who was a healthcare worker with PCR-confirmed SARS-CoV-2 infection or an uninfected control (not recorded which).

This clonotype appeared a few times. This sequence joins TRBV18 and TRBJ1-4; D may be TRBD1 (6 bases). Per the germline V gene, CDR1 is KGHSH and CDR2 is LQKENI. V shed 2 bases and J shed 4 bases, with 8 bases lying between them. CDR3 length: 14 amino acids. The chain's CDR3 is CASSPDRINEKLFF. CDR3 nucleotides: TGTGCCAGCTCACCAGACAGGATTAATGAAAAACTGTTTTTT.

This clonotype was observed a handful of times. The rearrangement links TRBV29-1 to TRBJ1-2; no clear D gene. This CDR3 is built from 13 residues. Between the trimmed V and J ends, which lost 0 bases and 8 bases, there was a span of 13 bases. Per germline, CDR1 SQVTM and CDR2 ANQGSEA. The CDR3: CSVEDGGLAGYTF. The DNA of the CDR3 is TGCAGCGTTGAAGATGGAGGACTTGCGGGCTACACCTTC.

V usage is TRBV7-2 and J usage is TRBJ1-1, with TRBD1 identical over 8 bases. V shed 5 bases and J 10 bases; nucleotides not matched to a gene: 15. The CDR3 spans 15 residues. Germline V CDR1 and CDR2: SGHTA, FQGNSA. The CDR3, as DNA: TGTGCCAGCAGCCCAGACGGGTTGGCAGACAGGGGAGCTTTCTTT. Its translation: CASSPDGLADRGAFF.

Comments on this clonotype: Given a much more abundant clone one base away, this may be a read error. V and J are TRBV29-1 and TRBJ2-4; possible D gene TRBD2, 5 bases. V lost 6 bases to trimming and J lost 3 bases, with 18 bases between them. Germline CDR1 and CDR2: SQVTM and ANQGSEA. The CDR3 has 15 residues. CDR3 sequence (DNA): TGCAGCGTCTGGACGGTCCCACTAGACAAAAACATTCAGTACTTC. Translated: CSVWTVPLDKNIQYF.

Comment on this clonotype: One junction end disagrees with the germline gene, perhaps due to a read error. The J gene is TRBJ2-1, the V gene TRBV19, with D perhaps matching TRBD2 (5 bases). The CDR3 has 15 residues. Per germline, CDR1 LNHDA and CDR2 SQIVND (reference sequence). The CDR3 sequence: CVSSIGGLLANEQFF. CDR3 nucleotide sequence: TGTGTCAGTAGTATAGGTGGACTTCTGGCGAATGAGCAGTTCTTC.

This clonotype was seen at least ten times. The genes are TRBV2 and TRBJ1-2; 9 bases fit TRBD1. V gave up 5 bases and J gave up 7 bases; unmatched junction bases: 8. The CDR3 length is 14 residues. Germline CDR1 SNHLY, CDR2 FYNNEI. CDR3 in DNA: TGTGCCAGCAGTCCCGGGACAGGGTCTTTTGGCTACACCTTC. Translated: CASSPGTGSFGYTF.

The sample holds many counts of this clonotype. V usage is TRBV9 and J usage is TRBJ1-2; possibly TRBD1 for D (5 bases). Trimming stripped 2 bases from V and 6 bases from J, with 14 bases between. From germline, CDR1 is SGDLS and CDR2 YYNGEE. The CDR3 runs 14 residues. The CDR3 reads CASSVGGNLNGYTF. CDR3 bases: TGTGCCAGCAGCGTGGGGGGAAACCTTAATGGCTACACCTTC. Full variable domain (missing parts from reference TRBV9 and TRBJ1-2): DSGVTQTPKHLITATGQRVTLRCSPRSGDLSVYWYQQSLDQGLQFLIQYYNGEERAKGNILERFSAQQFPDLHSELNLSSLELGDSALYFCASSVGGNLNGYTFGSGTRLTVV.

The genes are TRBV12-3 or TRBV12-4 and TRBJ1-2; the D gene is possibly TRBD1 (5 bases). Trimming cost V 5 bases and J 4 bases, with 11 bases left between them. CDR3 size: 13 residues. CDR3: CASSPRTSYGYTF. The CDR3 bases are TGTGCCAGCAGTCCCAGGACATCCTATGGCTACACCTTC.

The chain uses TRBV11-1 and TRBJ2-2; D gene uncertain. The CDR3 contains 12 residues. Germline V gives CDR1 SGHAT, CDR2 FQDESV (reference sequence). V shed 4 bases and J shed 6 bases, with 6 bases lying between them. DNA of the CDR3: TGTGCCAGCAGCTACCCTTCCGGGGAGCTGTTTTTT. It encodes CASSYPSGELFF. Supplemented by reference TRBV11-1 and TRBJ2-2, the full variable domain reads EAEVAQSPRYKITEKSQAVAFWCDPISGHATLYWYRQILGQGPELLVQFQDESVVDDSQLPKDRFSAERLKGVDSTLKIQPAELGDSAMYLCASSYPSGELFFGEGSRLTVL.

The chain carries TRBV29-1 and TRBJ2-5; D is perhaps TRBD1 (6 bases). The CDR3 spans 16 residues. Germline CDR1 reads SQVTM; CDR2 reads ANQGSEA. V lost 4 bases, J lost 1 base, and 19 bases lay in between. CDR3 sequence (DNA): TGCAGCGTTGGAGGGAGCAGGGGAGAGGGCCAAGAGACCCAGTACTTC. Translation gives CSVGGSRGEGQETQYF.

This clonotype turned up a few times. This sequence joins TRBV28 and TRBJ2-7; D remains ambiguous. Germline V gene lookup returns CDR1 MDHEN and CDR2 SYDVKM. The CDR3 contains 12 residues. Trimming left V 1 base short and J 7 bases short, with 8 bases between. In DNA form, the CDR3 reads TGTGCCAGCAGTTTATTAACCGGTGAGCAGTACTTC. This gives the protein CASSLLTGEQYF.

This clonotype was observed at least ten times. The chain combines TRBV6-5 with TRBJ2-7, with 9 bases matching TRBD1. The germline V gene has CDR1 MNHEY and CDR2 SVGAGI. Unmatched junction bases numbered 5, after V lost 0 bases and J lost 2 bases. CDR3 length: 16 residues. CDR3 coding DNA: TGTGCCAGCAGTTACTCAGGGACAGGGAGTACCTACGAGCAGTACTTC. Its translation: CASSYSGTGSTYEQYF.

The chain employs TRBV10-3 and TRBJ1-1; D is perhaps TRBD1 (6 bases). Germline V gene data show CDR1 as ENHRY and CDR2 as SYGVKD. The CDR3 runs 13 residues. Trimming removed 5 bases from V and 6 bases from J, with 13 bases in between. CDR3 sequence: CAISSGVMAEAFF. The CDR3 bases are TGTGCCATCAGTTCAGGGGTTATGGCTGAAGCTTTCTTT.

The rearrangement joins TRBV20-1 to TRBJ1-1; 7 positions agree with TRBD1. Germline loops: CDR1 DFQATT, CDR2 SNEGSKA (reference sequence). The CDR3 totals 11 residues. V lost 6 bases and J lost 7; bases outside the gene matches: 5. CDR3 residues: CSARGQFEAFF. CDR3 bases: TGCAGTGCGAGGGGACAGTTTGAAGCTTTCTTT.

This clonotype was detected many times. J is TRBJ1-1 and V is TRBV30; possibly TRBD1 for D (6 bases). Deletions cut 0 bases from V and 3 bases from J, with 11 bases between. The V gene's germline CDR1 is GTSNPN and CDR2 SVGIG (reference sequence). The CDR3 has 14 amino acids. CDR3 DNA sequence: TGTGCCTGGAGTGTAAACAGGGAGGACACTGAAGCTTTCTTT. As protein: CAWSVNREDTEAFF. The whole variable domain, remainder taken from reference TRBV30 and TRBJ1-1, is SQTIHQWPATLVQPVGSPLSLECTVEGTSNPNLYWYRQAAGRGLQLLFYSVGIGQISSEVPQNLSASRPQDRQFILSSKKLLLSDSGFYLCAWSVNREDTEAFFGQGTRLTVV.

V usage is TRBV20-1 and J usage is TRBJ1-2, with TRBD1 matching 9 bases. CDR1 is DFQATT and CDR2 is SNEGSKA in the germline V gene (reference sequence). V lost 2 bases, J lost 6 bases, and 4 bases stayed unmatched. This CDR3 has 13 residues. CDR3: CSARNRGRDGYTF. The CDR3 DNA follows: TGCAGTGCTAGAAACAGGGGGCGAGATGGCTACACCTTC.